The clone carrying this T cell receptor beta chain was observed a handful of times. The source of the sample is a study of identical twins. Addition of a universal primer site occurred through template switching, and cDNA carried unique molecular identifiers. TCRdb itself ran the 5' RACE reads through MiXCR, one entry per CDR3 protein. The sample shows 400,000 to 650,000 distinct CDR3 sequences, around 20% of them seen only once. The same specimen was also included in a second study, on T cells expressing NK-cell markers.

The receptor was derived from a woman aged 18-29 years in good health. Material: CD4+ T cells sorted from blood.

The CDR3 DNA sequence: TGTGCCAGCAGACCTCTGGCTAGCACAGATACGCAGTATTTT. Its translation: CASRPLASTDTQYF. The chain combines TRBV6-2 or TRBV6-3 with TRBJ2-3; no reliable D call. This CDR3 is 14 amino acids long. With 6 bases removed from V and 0 bases from J, the gap between germline ends came to 10 bases. The germline V gene encodes CDR1 MNHEY and CDR2 SVGEGT.